The clone carrying this TCR beta chain showed up just a few times. As yet, its antigen is unknown. The sample comes from a study of regulatory T cells in long-lasting Graves disease. Study results and limitations: New patients shared some 970 public clonotypes, fewer than the approximately 2,500 shared by persistent patients.

From germline, CDR1 is SGHRS and CDR2 YFSETQ. Trimming removed 9 bases from V and 1 base from J; junction bases left unmatched: 19. CDR3 size: 19 residues. Combining iRepertoire HTBI primers with Arm-PCR of CDR3 regions, the authors built TCR beta libraries. TCRdb redid the calling of the multiplex PCR reads with MiXCR, one entry per CDR3 protein. The sample holds a few hundred thousand distinct CDR3 sequences, approximately 13% seen once. Regarding time point: newly diagnosed GD, antithyroid drugs for less than 3 months. Extracted RNA from PBMCs served as the source of the TCR library. The data were also submitted as part of a second study, on T cells in Graves' hyperthyroidism and ophthalmopathy. That work states: Most clonotypes expanded in the thyroid (above 0.001) were also present in blood.

The specimen was peripheral blood mononuclear cells (PBMCs), collected at new diagnosis, from a patient treated with antithyroid drugs. V and J are TRBV5-1 and TRBJ2-5; 12 bases are a match to TRBD2. The sequence was obtained from a man aged 25 to 45 with Graves disease. Here the CDR3 DNA reads TGCGCCACCAGGCGGCAAGGACTAGCGGGAATGGGGGGCCAAGAGACCCAGTACTTC. Amino acids: CATRRQGLAGMGGQETQYF.